Listed below are T cell receptor beta chains from one sample, sequenced in a study of regulatory T cells in long-lasting Graves disease. TCRdb fed the multiplex PCR reads into MiXCR, producing one record per CDR3 protein. Counted here are about 660,000 distinct CDR3 sequences, around 30% occurring once; the ten biggest clones make up under 55%. Sequencing used peripheral blood mononuclear cells (PBMCs), obtained when the disease was refractory, from a patient treated with antithyroid drugs. All receptors derive from a female donor with Graves disease. Each CDR3 is given with its conserved first and last residue. A D gene is named only where the DNA matches it firmly. For some rows the clone size is stated as once, few or many, or as a class when expanded; others skip it.

TRBD2	TRBV5-1	TRBJ2-7	few	TGCGCCAGCAGCTTGGTACCCGGGACTATTTTCTACGAGCAGTACTTC	CASSLVPGTIFYEQYF
TRBD1	TRBV18	TRBJ1-1	-	TGTGCCAGCTCACTTACGACAGGGGAGGTACGTGAAGCTTTCTTT	CASSLTTGEVREAFF
TRBD1	TRBV28	TRBJ2-7	many	TGTGCCAGCAGTGAAACCGGGACAGGGTACGAGCAGTACTTC	CASSETGTGYEQYF
TRBD2	TRBV20-1	TRBJ2-1	-	TGCAGTGCACATCTAGCGGGAAGAGGGGGAGATGAGCAGTTCTTC	CSAHLAGRGGDEQFF
-	TRBV2	TRBJ1-6	-	TGTGCCAGCAGTTTGGTTTTGGGATCACCCCTCCACTTT	CASSLVLGSPLHF
-	TRBV20-1	TRBJ2-7	few	TGCAGTGCTAGAGAGGTAGTGGGCAGGGTCCATGAGCAGTACTTC	CSAREVVGRVHEQYF
TRBD2	TRBV20-1	TRBJ2-7	-	TGCAGTGCTAGAGATGTGTCTAGCGGGAACGGCGAGCAGTACTTC	CSARDVSSGNGEQYF
-	TRBV29-1	TRBJ1-1	-	TGCAGCGGGGGCGGTAACACTGAAGCTTTCTTT	CSGGGNTEAFF
TRBD1	TRBV12-3/TRBV12-4	TRBJ2-2	many	TGTGCCAGCGCCTGGGGACAGGGGCACACCGGGGAGCTGTTTTTT	CASAWGQGHTGELFF
-	TRBV11-2	TRBJ2-7	many	TGTGCCAGCAGCTTGGAGGGTTTGCACGAGCAGTACTTC	CASSLEGLHEQYF
TRBD2	TRBV19	TRBJ2-3	-	TGTGCCAGTAGTATACTAGCGGGGCGGGCAGATACGCAGTATTTT	CASSILAGRADTQYF
-	TRBV29-1	TRBJ1-1	few	TGCAGCGTCGAGAGTGGGTCGGGGACTGAAGCTTTCTTT	CSVESGSGTEAFF
TRBD1	TRBV28	TRBJ1-2	few	TGTGCTACTACAGGGGTTCGTGGCTATGGCTACACCTTC	CATTGVRGYGYTF
TRBD1	TRBV30	TRBJ1-2	-	TGTGCCTGGAGCGGAAGACAGGGCATCTATGGCTACACCTTC	CAWSGRQGIYGYTF
-	TRBV7-2	TRBJ2-7	few	TGTGCCAGCAGCCCCCCCCGTGGTGGGCGGGATTCCTACGAGCAGTACTTC	CASSPPRGGRDSYEQYF
TRBD2	TRBV11-2	TRBJ2-3	-	TGTGCCAGCAGCTTAGATACTAGCGGGAGGGCCGTGACGCAGTATTTT	CASSLDTSGRAVTQYF
-	TRBV6-2/TRBV6-3	TRBJ1-3	few	TGTGCCAGCAGTTACTCGATCCAGACTGGAAACACCATATATTTT	CASSYSIQTGNTIYF
-	TRBV11-2	TRBJ1-2	many	TGTGCCAGCAGCTTAGTTGGGGCGGCTAGGGATGGCTACACCTTC	CASSLVGAARDGYTF
-	TRBV2	TRBJ2-7	many	TGTGCCAGCAGTGTAACGGCAGGGGCCACGGGGGAGCAGTACTTC	CASSVTAGATGEQYF
-	TRBV28	TRBJ1-2	many	TGTGCTGCCCGAGGGCAGCTGACTAACTATGGCTACACCTTC	CAARGQLTNYGYTF
-	TRBV20-1	TRBJ1-1	-	TGCAGTGCTAATCCCGGGAAACCGACCACTGAAGCTTTCTTT	CSANPGKPTTEAFF
-	TRBV29-1	TRBJ1-5	few	TGCAGCGTTGAATCAAGGCAAAGGAATCAGCCCCAGCATTTT	CSVESRQRNQPQHF
TRBD2	TRBV20-1	TRBJ2-4	few	TGCAGTGCTAGGGGGCCTAGCGGGAGGAACATTCAGTACTTC	CSARGPSGRNIQYF
-	TRBV30	TRBJ1-2	-	TGTGCCGACCGTTTGGATGGCTACACCTTC	CADRLDGYTF
TRBD2	TRBV5-1	TRBJ2-5	-	TGCGCCAGCAGCCTAGGACTAGTTAGCGAGACCCAGTACTTC	CASSLGLVSETQYF
-	TRBV6-2/TRBV6-3	TRBJ1-6	-	TGTGCCAGCACTTTTGAAACAGGACTTTATAATTCACCCCTCCACTTT	CASTFETGLYNSPLHF
-	TRBV28	TRBJ1-1	-	TGTGCCAGCAGTCGACCCTCCGGACTGTTGAACACTAAAGCTTTCTTT	CASSRPSGLLNTKAFF
-	TRBV6-1	TRBJ2-7	-	TGTGCCAGCAGTGAAATACAGAACTACGAGCAGTACTTC	CASSEIQNYEQYF
TRBD1	TRBV2	TRBJ1-1	-	TGTGCCAGCAGCGTGACAGGGCCGGGAGGGGCTTTCTTT	CASSVTGPGGAFF
TRBD1	TRBV5-1	TRBJ2-1	few	TGCGCCAGCAGCGACGGGACAGGGGGAGGTCTCTACAATGAGCAGTTCTTC	CASSDGTGGGLYNEQFF
TRBD1	TRBV12-3/TRBV12-4	TRBJ1-1	many	TGTGCCAGCAGTTTTTGGGACAGCCTCGGGTTCGACACTGAAGCTTTCTTT	CASSFWDSLGFDTEAFF
TRBD1	TRBV7-9	TRBJ1-6	few	TGTGCCAGCAGCCAAAAGACAGGGGGTATCGCGGATTCACCCCTCCACTTT	CASSQKTGGIADSPLHF
-	TRBV30	TRBJ1-1	-	TGTGCCTGGAGTCAAGGGGACCCGAACACTGAAGCTTTCTTT	CAWSQGDPNTEAFF
-	TRBV6-5	TRBJ1-2	many	TGTGCCAGCAGTTCCTCAGGGGTTCTCGGCTACACCTTC	CASSSSGVLGYTF
TRBD1	TRBV2	TRBJ2-6	-	TGTGCCAGCAGTCCGGGACAGGGGCGGAGTGGGGCCAACGTCCTGACTTTC	CASSPGQGRSGANVLTF
-	TRBV19	TRBJ1-2	few	TGTGCCAGTAGTATCTGGGCCTCGGATGGCTACACCTTC	CASSIWASDGYTF
TRBD1	TRBV9	TRBJ2-7	-	TGTGCCAGCAGCGCCCGGGACAGGGAGGTCGAGCAGTACTTC	CASSARDREVEQYF
TRBD2	TRBV20-1	TRBJ2-5	-	TGCAGTGCTGGCACCCGGGGGGGGTGGGAGACCCAGTACTTC	CSAGTRGGWETQYF
-	TRBV7-2	TRBJ1-6	few	TGTGCCAGCGAGGCCGGGCCCAATTCACCCCTCCACTTT	CASEAGPNSPLHF
-	TRBV20-1	TRBJ2-2	-	TGCAGTGCTAGAAACCGGGACAAGAACACCGGGGAGCTGTTTTTT	CSARNRDKNTGELFF
-	TRBV7-9	TRBJ1-5	few	TGTGCCAGCAGCTTAGGCCAGGGGACCCAAGGAAATAGCAATCAGCCCCAGCATTTT	CASSLGQGTQGNSNQPQHF
TRBD2	TRBV28	TRBJ2-5	few	TGTGCCAGCAGTCCCGGACTAGCCCGCGGAGAGACCCAGTACTTC	CASSPGLARGETQYF
TRBD1	TRBV28	TRBJ1-4	-	TGTGCCAGCAGTTCCGGACAGGGTAGGGAAAAACTGTTTTTT	CASSSGQGREKLFF
-	TRBV19	TRBJ1-1	-	TGTGCCAGTAGTATGCAGGGAATTGTGACCACTGAAGCTTTCTTT	CASSMQGIVTTEAFF
TRBD1	TRBV12-3/TRBV12-4	TRBJ2-7	many	TGTGCCAGCAGCTATGGACAGGGCCCCGCCTCCTACGAGCAGTACTTC	CASSYGQGPASYEQYF
-	TRBV4-1	TRBJ2-2	-	TGCGCCAGCAGCCCCCCAACAGGGTTCAACACCGGGGAGCTGTTTTTT	CASSPPTGFNTGELFF
TRBD2	TRBV19	TRBJ2-7	-	TGTGCCAGTAGTAGTTTGGGCGGACTAGCGGGAATGACTGCCGAGCAGTACTTC	CASSSLGGLAGMTAEQYF
-	TRBV5-6	TRBJ2-2	-	TGTGCCAGCAGCTTGTACCCTCGGTACACCGGGGAGCTGTTTTTT	CASSLYPRYTGELFF
-	TRBV27	TRBJ1-2	-	TGTGCCAGCAGTCTCAATTCTGACTATGGCTACACCTTC	CASSLNSDYGYTF
-	TRBV11-2	TRBJ2-3	few	TGTGCCAGCAGCCCTGAGCACAGCCGCACAGATACGCAGTATTTT	CASSPEHSRTDTQYF
TRBD1	TRBV20-1	TRBJ1-5	-	TGCAGTGCCCTCGACAGGGTCGGTAGCGGCAATCAGCCCCAGCATTTT	CSALDRVGSGNQPQHF
TRBD1	TRBV11-2	TRBJ1-4	many	TGTGCCAGCAGCGGGGACAGCTTGAATGAAAAACTGTTTTTT	CASSGDSLNEKLFF